This entry lists 7 T cell receptor beta chains sequenced from one sample in a study of siplizumab effects on memory and regulatory T cells. Method: immunoSEQ multiplex PCR; TCRdb's copy keeps in-frame clones and lacks some. In the table there are under 70,000 clones, less than 80% of which are singletons. The sample was memory CD4+ T cells sorted from blood. The origin of the receptors is a human donor in good health.

The chain couples TRBV9 to TRBJ2-1, with 11 bases that match TRBD2. The CDR3 consists of 14 residues. Germline V gene data show CDR1 as SGDLS and CDR2 as YYNGEE. J was trimmed by 12 bases and V by 0 bases; bases with no gene match: 5. For the CDR3, the DNA is TGTGCCAGCAGCGTAGGACTAGCGGGGACGGGGCAGTTCTTC. It codes for CASSVGLAGTGQFF.

In its sample, this clone was seen a few times. This chain joins TRBV6-5 and TRBJ2-7, with D possibly TRBD2 on 5 matching bases. With 6 bases removed from V and 3 bases from J, the gap between germline ends came to 9 bases. The CDR3 runs 12 residues. Germline CDR1 is MNHEY and CDR2 is SVGAGI. The CDR3 sequence is CASRGEGYEQYF. The CDR3 DNA reads as TGTGCCAGCAGAGGCGAGGGCTACGAGCAGTACTTC.

The chain links TRBV28 to TRBJ1-2, with a possible D match to TRBD1 (6 bases). This CDR3 has 13 amino acids. Germline values: CDR1 MDHEN, CDR2 SYDVKM. Trimming stripped 6 bases from V and 2 bases from J, with 10 bases between. CDR3 nucleotides: TGTGCCAGCAGCCGCGGACAGAACTATGGCTACACCTTC. Translated: CASSRGQNYGYTF.

This clone has only a few counts. The chain uses TRBV9 and TRBJ2-1; a possible D gene is TRBD2 (5 bases). The germline V gene has CDR1 SGDLS and CDR2 YYNGEE. The length of the CDR3 is 16 residues. V lost 0 bases to trimming and J lost 0 bases, with 10 bases between them. As DNA, the CDR3 is TGTGCCAGCAGCGTAGATCCGGGGATCTCCTACAATGAGCAGTTCTTC. It translates to CASSVDPGISYNEQFF. Looking up the rest from reference TRBV9 and TRBJ2-1 gives the full variable domain: DSGVTQTPKHLITATGQRVTLRCSPRSGDLSVYWYQQSLDQGLQFLIQYYNGEERAKGNILERFSAQQFPDLHSELNLSSLELGDSALYFCASSVDPGISYNEQFFGPGTRLTVL.

This clone occurred a few times. This chain joins TRBV7-2 and TRBJ1-1; maybe TRBD1 (5 bases). CDR1 and CDR2 (germline): SGHTA, FQGNSA. Trimming left V 5 bases short and J 1 base short, with 17 bases between. This CDR3 is 16 amino acids long. CDR3 amino acids: CASSTGLGAANTEAFF. As DNA, the CDR3 is TGTGCCAGCAGCACGGGTCTCGGGGCGGCGAACACTGAAGCTTTCTTT.

The CDR3 region has the DNA TGTGCCAGCACCAAAATAGAGGGGACCGGGGAGCTGTTTTTT. Translation gives CASTKIEGTGELFF. This sequence joins TRBV6-6 and TRBJ2-2, with D possibly called TRBD1 or TRBD2 (5 bases each). This CDR3 is 14 amino acids long. Trimming pared 7 bases from V and 5 bases from J, leaving 14 bases between. Germline CDR1 MNHNY, CDR2 SVGAGI (reference sequence).

In its sample, this clone was seen once. The chain links TRBV5-4 to TRBJ2-3; TRBD1 matches at 9 bases. The length of the CDR3 is 17 residues. Germline-derived CDR1 and CDR2 are SGHNT and YYREEE (reference sequence). V gave up 5 bases and J gave up 3 bases; unmatched junction bases: 13. As DNA, the CDR3 is TGTGCCAGCAGTCCAATTTCGAACAGGGGGCGGACAGATACGCAGTATTTT. As protein: CASSPISNRGRTDTQYF.